The source of this T cell receptor (beta chain) is a study of blood T cell repertoires in COVID-19. Study summary: Acute and convalescent COVID-19 specimens originated in the United States, Italy and Spain. T cells, B-cell-depleted T cells, or PBMCs provided the cDNA or gDNA that served as material.

As processed by the authors: By means of reference gene primer amplification, nucleated cell counts were estimated. Method: immunoSEQ multiplex PCR; TCRdb's copy keeps in-frame clones and lacks some. From that table come the V and J calls and clone size; the DNA was used to work out D and trimming. The repertoire holds about 360,000 clones, with about 86% as singletons. This CDR3 contains 15 residues. Trimming cost V 2 bases and J 7 bases; bases outside gene matches: 4. CDR1 SGHTA and CDR2 FQGTGA come from the germline V gene. The source material was peripheral blood. The genes are TRBV7-3 and TRBJ2-1; 11 bases align to TRBD2. The TCR originated in a man aged 25 to 40 with active or convalescent COVID-19. In DNA form, the CDR3 reads TGTGCCAGCAGCTTACTAGCGGGAGGTGGTAATGAGCAGTTCTTC. Translation gives CASSLLAGGGNEQFF.